Listed below are T cell receptor beta chains from one sample, sequenced in a study of early T cells in non-severe SARS-CoV-2 infection. Via MiXCR, TCRdb re-called the 5' RACE reads, giving one row per CDR3 protein. The table lists just over 95,000 distinct CDR3 sequences, approximately 10% of them singletons. Sequenced material: whole blood. The receptor source for this set is an adult who was a healthcare worker with PCR-confirmed SARS-CoV-2 infection or an uninfected control (not recorded which). Both conserved end residues are part of each CDR3. The D gene is left open where the match is weak. Clone size is stated in some rows and not others, as once, few, many or a class when expanded.

>TRBD2|TRBJ2-1|many|TRBV29-1
TGCAGCGTTGTGTTCCTAGCGGGGTACAATGAGCAGTTCTTC
CSVVFLAGYNEQFF
>-|TRBJ2-2|few|TRBV5-1
TGCGCCAGCAGCTTGGAACCCTCCGGGGAGCTGTTTTTT
CASSLEPSGELFF
>-|TRBJ2-7|few|TRBV7-2
TGTGCCAGCAGCCCAATTCCCCGAGGCCGTCCAGTGAACCACGAGCAGTACTTC
CASSPIPRGRPVNHEQYF
>-|TRBJ2-5|many|TRBV11-2
TGTGCCAGCAGCTTGGACCAAGAAGAGACCCAGTACTTC
CASSLDQEETQYF
>-|TRBJ1-2|many|TRBV12-3/TRBV12-4
TGTGCCAGCAGTTTGATGGGTGGTGATGGCTACACCTTC
CASSLMGGDGYTF
>TRBD1|TRBJ1-6|-|TRBV5-1
TGCGCCAGCGCACTTGACAGGGCCTCGAATTCACCCCTCCACTTT
CASALDRASNSPLHF
>TRBD2|TRBJ2-3|many|TRBV29-1
TGCAGCGTTGATAATCTAGCGGGCAGCACAGATACGCAGTATTTT
CSVDNLAGSTDTQYF
>TRBD1|TRBJ1-6|-|TRBV30
TGTGCCTGGAGCGCCGGGACAGGGGCTTCACCCCTCCACTTT
CAWSAGTGASPLHF
>-|TRBJ1-1|-|TRBV30
TGTGCCTGGAGTCCCCTGACCCCGAACACTGAAGCTTTCTTT
CAWSPLTPNTEAFF
>-|TRBJ2-1|many|TRBV28
TGTGCCAGCAGCACCCCGGGACCCTACGACAATGAGCAGTTCTTC
CASSTPGPYDNEQFF
>TRBD2|TRBJ2-3|once|TRBV20-1
TGCAGTGCTGGAAGCGGGAGTGGGACAGATACGCAGTATTTT
CSAGSGSGTDTQYF
>-|TRBJ1-1|-|TRBV27
TGTGCCAGCGTAAATGGGAACACTGAAGCTTTCTTT
CASVNGNTEAFF
>-|TRBJ2-7|-|TRBV28
TGTGCCAGCAGTCGTCGGGACTCACCCTACGAGCAGTACTTC
CASSRRDSPYEQYF
>-|TRBJ1-5|-|TRBV4-1
TGCGCCAGCAGCCAACATGACGGAGATAGCAATCAGCCCCAGCATTTT
CASSQHDGDSNQPQHF
>-|TRBJ2-7|many|TRBV18
TGTGCCAGCTCAATTGACGGCTCCTACGAGCAGTACTTC
CASSIDGSYEQYF
>-|TRBJ1-1|-|TRBV15
TGTGCCACCAGCAGGGAGACACGTAACACTGAAGCTTTCTTT
CATSRETRNTEAFF
>TRBD1|TRBJ2-1|few|TRBV15
TGTGCCACCAGCAGGCACATGACAGGGGGGAATGAGCAGTTCTTC
CATSRHMTGGNEQFF